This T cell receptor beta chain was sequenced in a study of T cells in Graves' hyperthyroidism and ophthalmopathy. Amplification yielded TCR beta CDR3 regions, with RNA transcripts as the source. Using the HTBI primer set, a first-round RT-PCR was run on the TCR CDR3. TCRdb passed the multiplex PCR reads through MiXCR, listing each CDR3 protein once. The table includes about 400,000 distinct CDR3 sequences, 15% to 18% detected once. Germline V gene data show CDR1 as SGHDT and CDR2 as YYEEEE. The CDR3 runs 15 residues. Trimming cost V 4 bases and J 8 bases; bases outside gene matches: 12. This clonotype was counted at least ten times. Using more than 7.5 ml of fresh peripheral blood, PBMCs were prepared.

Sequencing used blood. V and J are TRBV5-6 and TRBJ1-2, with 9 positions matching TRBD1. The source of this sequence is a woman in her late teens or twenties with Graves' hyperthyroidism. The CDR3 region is CASSVPGQGIQGYTF. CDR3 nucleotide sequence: TGTGCCAGCAGCGTACCGGGACAGGGCATACAGGGCTACACCTTC.